The 22 T cell receptor beta chains below come from one sample, sequenced in a study of T-cell reconstitution after alpha-beta-depleted transplantation in children. The library targeted TCRbeta and was prepared with unique molecular identifiers. TCRdb ran MiXCR on the PCR reads and lists one entry per CDR3 protein. The sample includes about 610,000 distinct CDR3 sequences, around 27% of them seen just once. The sequenced sample was PBMCs, obtained before TCRalphabeta/CD19-depleted stem cell transplant. These receptors came from a boy in the first two years of life with Wiskott-Aldrich syndrome, due to receive a stem cell transplant.

The chain combines TRBV29-1 with TRBJ2-1; D might be TRBD1 (5 bases). This CDR3 is built from 13 residues. Germline V gene lookup returns CDR1 SQVTM and CDR2 ANQGSEA. Trimming took 3 bases from V and 2 from J, leaving 8 bases between them. CDR3 sequence reads: CSVEGRAYNEQFF. The CDR3 nucleotides read TGCAGCGTTGAGGGCAGGGCCTACAATGAGCAGTTCTTC.

The chain carries TRBV5-1 and TRBJ2-2; D is unclear. Trimming took off 0 bases at V and 5 bases at J, with 8 bases between the two ends. The CDR3 consists of 14 residues. Germline V lookup: CDR1 SGHRS, CDR2 YFSETQ. The DNA of the CDR3 is TGCGCCAGCAGCTTGGCCGCACTTACCGGGGAGCTGTTTTTT. This sequence encodes CASSLAALTGELFF.

This clonotype was seen more than once but under ten times. CDR3 sequence: CASSPPTSGGTDTQYF. The CDR3 DNA sequence: TGCGCCAGCAGCCCGCCGACTAGCGGTGGGACAGATACGCAGTATTTT. The chain combines TRBV5-1 with TRBJ2-3; TRBD2 agrees at 9 bases. V gave up 4 bases and J gave up 3 bases; unmatched junction bases: 9. CDR3 length: 16 amino acids. Looked up from germline, CDR1 is SGHRS and CDR2 is YFSETQ.

The chain combines TRBV6-1 with TRBJ2-1; TRBD2 matches 11 bases. Germline V CDR1 and CDR2: MNHNS, SASEGT. This CDR3 region has 15 residues. Trimming cost V 7 bases and J 1 base; bases outside gene matches: 3. The CDR3 loop is CASKIAGGSYNEQFF. The CDR3 DNA follows: TGTGCCAGCAAAATAGCGGGAGGGTCCTACAATGAGCAGTTCTTC.

The chain joins TRBV30 to TRBJ1-1; TRBD1 agrees at 7 bases. The CDR3 has 13 residues. Trimming cost V 4 bases and J 4 bases; bases outside gene matches: 6. Germline V lookup: CDR1 GTSNPN, CDR2 SVGIG (reference sequence). CDR3 sequence: CAWNAAGGTEAFF. In DNA form, the CDR3 reads TGTGCCTGGAACGCCGCAGGGGGCACTGAAGCTTTCTTT.

This clonotype appeared a few times. The chain is built from TRBV5-6 and TRBJ2-1, with 7 bases matching TRBD2. The CDR3 is 16 residues long. V gave up 5 bases and J gave up 4 bases; unmatched junction bases: 12. From germline, CDR1 is SGHDT and CDR2 YYEEEE. Here the CDR3 reads CASRRSSGTRYNEQFF. The CDR3 DNA is TGTGCCAGCAGGCGCTCTAGCGGAACACGTTACAATGAGCAGTTCTTC.

This clonotype showed up just a few times. The gene calls are TRBV4-1 and TRBJ1-2; 7 nucleotides match TRBD1. V shed 2 bases and J 3 bases; nucleotides not matched to a gene: 3. CDR1 MGHRA and CDR2 YSYEKL come from the germline V gene. The CDR3 has 14 residues. In DNA form, the CDR3 reads TGCGCCAGCAGCCAACCGGGACAGTACTATGGCTACACCTTC. Translating it yields CASSQPGQYYGYTF.

This clonotype was detected once. V is TRBV7-9 and J is TRBJ1-2; 9 bases map to TRBD1. Germline V gives CDR1 SEHNR, CDR2 FQNEAQ (reference sequence). After removal of 5 bases from V and 5 bases from J, the junction contained 12 bases not matched to a gene. This CDR3 is built from 16 residues. The DNA of the CDR3 is TGTGCCAGCAGCCCCCCGGGACAGGGTCTTGATTATGGCTACACCTTC. As protein: CASSPPGQGLDYGYTF.

V is TRBV10-3 and J is TRBJ2-1; 15 bases align to TRBD2. This CDR3 spans 19 amino acids. CDR1 and CDR2 from the germline V gene are ENHRY and SYGVKD. The trim removed 8 bases at V and 0 bases at J, leaving 11 bases unmatched. The CDR3 loop reads CAIGSGTSGRHSSYNEQFF. CDR3 in DNA: TGTGCCATCGGATCCGGGACTAGCGGGAGGCATAGCTCCTACAATGAGCAGTTCTTC.

The chain joins TRBV20-1 to TRBJ2-7; 9 nucleotides align to TRBD2. This CDR3 spans 16 amino acids. Germline CDR1 is DFQATT and CDR2 is SNEGSKA (reference sequence). V shed 5 bases and J 4 bases; nucleotides not matched to a gene: 15. CDR3 residues: CSAGPIAGEREYEQYF. CDR3 sequence (DNA): TGCAGTGCTGGACCAATAGCGGGAGAGCGAGAATACGAGCAGTACTTC.

The chain employs TRBV15 and TRBJ2-1; D possibly corresponds to TRBD1 (6 bases). Trimming removed 1 base from V and 8 bases from J, with 15 bases in between. Germline V gene lookup returns CDR1 LNHNV and CDR2 YYDKDF (reference sequence). This CDR3 has 15 residues. In DNA, the CDR3 is TGTGCCACCAGCAGAGGATCCACAGGGATCGATGAGCAGTTCTTC. It translates to CATSRGSTGIDEQFF.

Points on this clonotype: Mismatch with germline at one junction end may stem from a read error. The J gene is TRBJ2-1, the V gene TRBV20-1, with 9 bases aligning to TRBD2. CDR1 is DFQATT, CDR2 SNEGSKA, per germline (reference sequence). The length of the CDR3 is 14 residues. CDR3 in amino acids: CSARVSQGLAYRIF. In nucleotides, the CDR3 is TGCAGTGCTAGAGTAAGTCAGGGACTAGCTTATCGGATCTTC.

This chain joins TRBV20-1 and TRBJ2-7; 7 bases are shared with TRBD1. With V trimmed by 6 bases and J by 4 bases, 9 bases remained unmatched. Per the germline V gene, CDR1 is DFQATT and CDR2 is SNEGSKA (reference sequence). The CDR3 is 13 residues long. The CDR3 here is CSAWTGGLYEQYF. The CDR3 DNA reads TGCAGTGCGTGGACAGGTGGCCTGTACGAGCAGTACTTC.

The J gene is TRBJ2-2, the V gene TRBV11-2, with D uncertain. This CDR3 has 15 amino acids. V was trimmed by 5 bases and J by 2 bases, leaving 12 bases between them. Germline lookup yields CDR1 SGHAT and CDR2 FQNNGV. The CDR3 bases are TGTGCCAGCAGCAGGGCCGTAGGAAACACCGGGGAGCTGTTTTTT. This codes for CASSRAVGNTGELFF. Full variable domain (remainder filled in from reference TRBV11-2 and TRBJ2-2): EAGVAQSPRYKIIEKRQSVAFWCNPISGHATLYWYQQILGQGPKLLIQFQNNGVVDDSQLPKDRFSAERLKGVDSTLKIQPAKLEDSAVYLCASSRAVGNTGELFFGEGSRLTVL.

In its sample, this clonotype was seen a few times. As DNA, the CDR3 is TGTGCCATCAGTAACAGGGGGCCGGACCTGACTTTC. The encoded protein is CAISNRGPDLTF. The genes are TRBV10-3 and TRBJ2-6, with TRBD1 identical over 9 bases. Germline loops: CDR1 ENHRY, CDR2 SYGVKD. Germline trimming cut 5 bases from V and 15 bases from J; bases unmatched to any gene: 5. The CDR3 extends over 12 amino acids.

This chain uses TRBV5-1 with TRBJ2-7, with D possibly TRBD1 on 6 matching bases. The CDR3 is 14 residues long. CDR1 and CDR2 (germline): SGHRS, YFSETQ. V was cut by 2 bases and J by 5 bases, with 14 bases left in between. Here the CDR3 reads CASSFGDTVDEQYF. The CDR3 nucleotides are TGCGCCAGCAGCTTTGGGGACACGGTCGACGAGCAGTACTTC.

This clonotype was counted only a few times. The chain links TRBV6-5 to TRBJ2-2; D unclear. The V and J ends lost 0 bases and 3 bases respectively, with 8 bases between them. This CDR3 spans 15 amino acids. CDR1 MNHEY and CDR2 SVGAGI come from the germline V gene. The CDR3 DNA is TGTGCCAGCAGTTACTCGAGTGCGGACACCGGGGAGCTGTTTTTT. Translating gives CASSYSSADTGELFF.

The chain employs TRBV5-1 and TRBJ2-1; 7 bases align to TRBD1. The CDR3 length is 15 residues. The germline CDR1 and CDR2 sequences are SGHRS and YFSETQ. J was trimmed by 9 bases and V by 4 bases; bases with no gene match: 13. The CDR3 DNA sequence: TGCGCCAGCAGCCCACGACAGGGAAAGGGAAGTGAGCAGTTCTTC. Its translation: CASSPRQGKGSEQFF.

There are a few counts of this clonotype. The V gene is TRBV29-1, the J gene TRBJ1-6; tentatively, D is TRBD1 (6 bases). The CDR3 runs to 16 residues. V lost 7 bases and J 0 bases, leaving 16 bases between the germline ends. The germline CDR1 and CDR2 sequences are SQVTM and ANQGSEA. The CDR3 nucleotides read TGCAGCGACGGGACACCTAGGAGCTCCTATAATTCACCCCTCCACTTT. Encoded protein: CSDGTPRSSYNSPLHF. Full variable domain (remainder filled in from reference TRBV29-1 and TRBJ1-6): SAVISQKPSRDICQRGTSLTIQCQVDSQVTMMFWYRQQPGQSLTLIATANQGSEATYESGFVIDKFPISRPNLTFSTLTVSNMSPEDSSIYLCSDGTPRSSYNSPLHFGNGTRLTVT.

This clonotype was observed a single time. The chain links TRBV14 to TRBJ2-6; a weak D match, TRBD1 (6 bases). The CDR3 is 15 residues long. Trimming removed 2 bases from V and 3 bases from J, with 8 bases in between. From germline, CDR1 is SGHDN and CDR2 FVKESK. The CDR3 loop reads CASSQQGRGANVLTF. The CDR3 DNA reads TGTGCCAGCAGCCAACAGGGGCGTGGGGCCAACGTCCTGACTTTC. Based on the CDR3 plus reference TRBV14 and TRBJ2-6, the full variable domain is EAGVTQFPSHSVIEKGQTVTLRCDPISGHDNLYWYRRVMGKEIKFLLHFVKESKQDESGMPNNRFLAERTGGTYSTLKVQPAELEDSGVYFCASSQQGRGANVLTFGAGSRLTVL.

This clonotype was seen only a few times. V gene TRBV12-3 or TRBV12-4 combines with J gene TRBJ2-3; possible D gene TRBD1, 6 bases. V lost 7 bases to trimming and J lost 0 bases, with 17 bases between them. This CDR3 comprises 16 residues. The CDR3 region has the DNA TGTGCCAGCATCCGGACAGTTCCCCTTAGCACAGATACGCAGTATTTT. Translating it yields CASIRTVPLSTDTQYF.

This clonotype was counted a few times. The V gene is TRBV20-1, the J gene TRBJ2-3, with 12 positions matching TRBD2. This CDR3 is built from 21 residues. With 7 bases clipped from V and 3 bases from J, the junction kept 26 bases outside the gene matches. Germline V CDR1 and CDR2: DFQATT, SNEGSKA (reference sequence). CDR3 DNA: TGCAGTGTCCCAACGCCCGCGGGACTAGCGGGCTCAATAATCAGAACAGATACGCAGTATTTT. Encoded protein: CSVPTPAGLAGSIIRTDTQYF.